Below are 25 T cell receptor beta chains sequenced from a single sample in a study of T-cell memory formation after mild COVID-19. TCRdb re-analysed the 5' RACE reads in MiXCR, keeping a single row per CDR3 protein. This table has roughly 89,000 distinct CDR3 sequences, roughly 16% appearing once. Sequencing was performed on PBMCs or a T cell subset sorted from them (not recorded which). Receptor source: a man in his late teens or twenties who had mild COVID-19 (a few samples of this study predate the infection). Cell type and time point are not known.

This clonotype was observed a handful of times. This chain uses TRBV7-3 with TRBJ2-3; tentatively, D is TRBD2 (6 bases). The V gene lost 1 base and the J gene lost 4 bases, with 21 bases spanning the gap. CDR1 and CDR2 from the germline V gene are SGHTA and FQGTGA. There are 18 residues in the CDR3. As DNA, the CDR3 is TGTGCCAGCAGCTTAAGGGGAGGACTCCCCAGGGATCCAGATACGCAGTATTTT. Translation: CASSLRGGLPRDPDTQYF. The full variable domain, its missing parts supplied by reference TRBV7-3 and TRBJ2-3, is GAGVSQTPSNKVTEKGKYVELRCDPISGHTALYWYRQSLGQGPEFLIYFQGTGAADDSGLPNDRFFAVRPEGSVSTLKIQRTERGDSAVYLCASSLRGGLPRDPDTQYFGPGTRLTVL.

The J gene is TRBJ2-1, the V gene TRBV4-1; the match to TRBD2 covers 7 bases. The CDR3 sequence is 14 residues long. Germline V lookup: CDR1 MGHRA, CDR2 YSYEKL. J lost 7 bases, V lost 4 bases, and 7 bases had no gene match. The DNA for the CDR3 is TGCGCCAGCAGCCCTGGGGAGGGGTGGAATGAGCAGTTCTTC. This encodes CASSPGEGWNEQFF.

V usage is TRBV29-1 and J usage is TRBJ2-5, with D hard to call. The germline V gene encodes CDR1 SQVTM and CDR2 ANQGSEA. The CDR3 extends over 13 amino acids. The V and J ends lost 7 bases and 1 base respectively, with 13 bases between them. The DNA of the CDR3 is TGCAGCGCCACCCCGTACAGCCAAGAGACCCAGTACTTC. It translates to CSATPYSQETQYF.

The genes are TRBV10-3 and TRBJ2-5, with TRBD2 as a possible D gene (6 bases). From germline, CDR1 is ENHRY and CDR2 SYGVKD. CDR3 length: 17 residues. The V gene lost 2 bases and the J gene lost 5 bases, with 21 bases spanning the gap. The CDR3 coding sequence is TGTGCCATCAGTGAGCGCGTCTCCGGGACTTTTTCCGAGACCCAGTACTTC. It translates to CAISERVSGTFSETQYF.

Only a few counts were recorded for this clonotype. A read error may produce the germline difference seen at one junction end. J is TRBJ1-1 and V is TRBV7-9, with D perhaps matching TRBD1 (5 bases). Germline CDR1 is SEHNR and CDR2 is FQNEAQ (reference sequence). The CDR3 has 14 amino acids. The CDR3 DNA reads TGTGCCAGCAGCGCCACGGGGACGCTGACCTTGGTTGACTTT. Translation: CASSATGTLTLVDF. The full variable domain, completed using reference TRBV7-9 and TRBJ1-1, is DTGVSQNPRHKITKRGQNVTFRCDPISEHNRLYWYRQTLGQGPEFLTYFQNEAQLEKSRLLSDRFSAERPKGSFSTLEIQRTEQGDSAMYLCASSATGTLTLVDFGQGTRLTVV.

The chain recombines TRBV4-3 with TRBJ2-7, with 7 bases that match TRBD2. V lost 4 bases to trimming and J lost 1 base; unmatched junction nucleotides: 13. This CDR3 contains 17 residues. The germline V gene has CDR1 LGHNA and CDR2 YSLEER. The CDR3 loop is CASSRGTILPLSYEQYF. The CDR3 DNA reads TGCGCCAGCAGCCGAGGGACTATACTTCCTCTTTCCTACGAGCAGTACTTC.

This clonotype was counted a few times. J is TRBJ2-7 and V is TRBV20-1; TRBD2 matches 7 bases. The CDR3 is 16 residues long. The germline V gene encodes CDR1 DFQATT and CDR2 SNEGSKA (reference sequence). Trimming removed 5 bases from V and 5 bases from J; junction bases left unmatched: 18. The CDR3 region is CSARKTGTIPFDEQYV. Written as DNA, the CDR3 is TGCAGTGCTCGAAAAACCGGGACTATCCCTTTCGACGAGCAGTACGTC.

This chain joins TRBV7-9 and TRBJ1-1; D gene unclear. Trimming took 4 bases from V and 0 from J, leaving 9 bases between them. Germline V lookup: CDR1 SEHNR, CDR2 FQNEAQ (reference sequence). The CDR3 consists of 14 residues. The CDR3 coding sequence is TGTGCCAGCAGCTCCCTATCAATGAACACTGAAGCTTTCTTT. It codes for CASSSLSMNTEAFF.

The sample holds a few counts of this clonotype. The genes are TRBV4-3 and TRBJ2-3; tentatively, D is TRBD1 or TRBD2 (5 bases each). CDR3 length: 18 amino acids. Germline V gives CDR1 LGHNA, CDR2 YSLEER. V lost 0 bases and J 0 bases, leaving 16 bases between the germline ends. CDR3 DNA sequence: TGCGCCAGCAGCCAAGATGGGCCCGGGGACCGTAGCACAGATACGCAGTATTTT. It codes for CASSQDGPGDRSTDTQYF.

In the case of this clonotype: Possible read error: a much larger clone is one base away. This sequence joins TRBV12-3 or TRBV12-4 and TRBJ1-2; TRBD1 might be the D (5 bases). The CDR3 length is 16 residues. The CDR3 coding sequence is TGTGACAGCAGTCAGTCGTCGGGGACCCTAGTCGATGGCTACACCTTC. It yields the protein CDSSQSSGTLVDGYTF.

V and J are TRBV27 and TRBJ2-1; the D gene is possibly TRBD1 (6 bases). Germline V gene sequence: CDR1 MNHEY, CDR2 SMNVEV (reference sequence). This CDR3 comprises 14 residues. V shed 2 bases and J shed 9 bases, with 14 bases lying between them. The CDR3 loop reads CASSLGTGFGEQFF. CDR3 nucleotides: TGTGCCAGCAGTTTAGGTACAGGGTTCGGTGAGCAGTTCTTC.

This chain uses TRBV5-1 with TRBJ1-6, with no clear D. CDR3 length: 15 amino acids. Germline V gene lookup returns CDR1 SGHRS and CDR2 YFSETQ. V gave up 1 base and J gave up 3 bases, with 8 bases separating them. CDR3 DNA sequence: TGCGCCAGCAGCTTGACGACCCGCTATAATTCACCCCTCCACTTT. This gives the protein CASSLTTRYNSPLHF.

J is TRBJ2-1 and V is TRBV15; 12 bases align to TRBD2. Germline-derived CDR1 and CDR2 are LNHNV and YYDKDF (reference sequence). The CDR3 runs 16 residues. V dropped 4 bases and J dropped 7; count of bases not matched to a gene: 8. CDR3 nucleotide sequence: TGTGCCACCAGCACTCGAACTAGCGGGGGGTGGAATGAGCAGTTCTTC. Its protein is CATSTRTSGGWNEQFF. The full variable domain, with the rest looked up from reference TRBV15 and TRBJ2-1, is DAMVIQNPRYQVTQFGKPVTLSCSQTLNHNVMYWYQQKSSQAPKLLFHYYDKDFNNEADTPDNFQSRRPNTSFCFLDIRSPGLGDTAMYLCATSTRTSGGWNEQFFGPGTRLTVL.

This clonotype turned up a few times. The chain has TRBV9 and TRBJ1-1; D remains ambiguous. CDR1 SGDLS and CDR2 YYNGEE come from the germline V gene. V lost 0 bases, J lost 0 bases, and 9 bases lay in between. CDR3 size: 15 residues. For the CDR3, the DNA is TGTGCCAGCAGCGTAGGTTCAGCGTTGAACACTGAAGCTTTCTTT. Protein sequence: CASSVGSALNTEAFF.

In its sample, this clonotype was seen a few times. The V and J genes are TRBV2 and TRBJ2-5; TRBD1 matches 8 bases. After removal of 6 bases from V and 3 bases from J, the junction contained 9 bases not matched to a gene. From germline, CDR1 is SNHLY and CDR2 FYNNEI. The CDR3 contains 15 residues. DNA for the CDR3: TGTGCCAGCAGCTTGGACAGGGCACCGGAAGAGACCCAGTACTTC. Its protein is CASSLDRAPEETQYF.

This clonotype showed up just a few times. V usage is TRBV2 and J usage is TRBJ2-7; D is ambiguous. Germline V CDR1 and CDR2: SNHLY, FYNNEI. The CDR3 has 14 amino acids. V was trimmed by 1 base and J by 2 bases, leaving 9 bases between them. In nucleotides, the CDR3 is TGTGCCAGCAGTGAAGGGTTCGGTCCCTACGAGCAGTACTTC. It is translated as CASSEGFGPYEQYF. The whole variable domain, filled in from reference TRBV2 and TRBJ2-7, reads EPEVTQTPSHQVTQMGQEVILRCVPISNHLYFYWYRQILGQKVEFLVSFYNNEISEKSEIFDDQFSVERPDGSNFTLKIRSTKLEDSAMYFCASSEGFGPYEQYFGPGTRLTVT.

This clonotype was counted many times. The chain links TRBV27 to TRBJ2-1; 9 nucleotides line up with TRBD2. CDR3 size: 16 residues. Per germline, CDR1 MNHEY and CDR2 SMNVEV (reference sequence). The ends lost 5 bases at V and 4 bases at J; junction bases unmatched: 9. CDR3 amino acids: CASSPLASGVYNEQFF. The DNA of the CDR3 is TGTGCCAGCAGTCCCCTGGCTAGCGGGGTATACAATGAGCAGTTCTTC.

In DNA, the CDR3 is TGTGCCAGCAGCGGCGACAGCACCTATGGCTACACCTTC. Its protein product is CASSGDSTYGYTF. The genes are TRBV7-9 and TRBJ1-2; perhaps TRBD1 as D (5 bases). The germline V gene encodes CDR1 SEHNR and CDR2 FQNEAQ (reference sequence). CDR3 length equals 13 residues. The germline V and J ends were trimmed by 5 bases and 4 bases, with 11 bases remaining between them.

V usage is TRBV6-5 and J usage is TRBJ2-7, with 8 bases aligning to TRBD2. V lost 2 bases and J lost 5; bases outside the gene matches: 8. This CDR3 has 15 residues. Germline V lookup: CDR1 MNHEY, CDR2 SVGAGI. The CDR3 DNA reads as TGTGCCAGCAGTTACCGCACGCGGCGGGGGGACGAGCAGTACTTC. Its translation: CASSYRTRRGDEQYF.

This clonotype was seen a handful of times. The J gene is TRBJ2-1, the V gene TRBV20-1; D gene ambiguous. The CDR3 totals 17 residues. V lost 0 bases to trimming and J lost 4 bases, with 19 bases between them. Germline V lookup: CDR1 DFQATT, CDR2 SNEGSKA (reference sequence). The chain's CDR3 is CSARDLKRTHYYNEQFF. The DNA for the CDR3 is TGCAGTGCTAGAGATCTCAAGAGAACCCACTATTACAATGAGCAGTTCTTC.

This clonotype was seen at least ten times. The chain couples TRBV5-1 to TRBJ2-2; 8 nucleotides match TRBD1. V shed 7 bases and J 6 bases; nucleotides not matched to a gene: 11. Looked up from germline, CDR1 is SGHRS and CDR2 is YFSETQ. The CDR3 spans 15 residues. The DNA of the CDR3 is TGCGCCAGCGGATCGGGGGACAGGTTCCCCGGGGAGCTGTTTTTT. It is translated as CASGSGDRFPGELFF.

The CDR3 coding sequence is TGTGCCAGCAGCTTTGGGCCGCAGGGGGCCTCTGAAGCTTTCTTT. As protein: CASSFGPQGASEAFF. The rearrangement uses TRBV7-8 and TRBJ1-1; 8 bases map to TRBD1. Unmatched junction bases numbered 9, after V lost 3 bases and J lost 6 bases. The CDR3 contains 15 residues. Looked up from germline, CDR1 is SGHVS and CDR2 is FQNEAQ.

CDR3 amino acids: CASSREPGGSYEQYV. The CDR3, as DNA: TGCGCCAGCAGCCGAGAACCAGGGGGATCCTACGAGCAGTACGTC. The chain employs TRBV4-1 and TRBJ2-7; 7 positions match TRBD1. Trimming took 4 bases from V and 1 from J; bases not matched to a gene: 7. CDR1 and CDR2 from the germline V gene are MGHRA and YSYEKL. CDR3 size: 15 residues.

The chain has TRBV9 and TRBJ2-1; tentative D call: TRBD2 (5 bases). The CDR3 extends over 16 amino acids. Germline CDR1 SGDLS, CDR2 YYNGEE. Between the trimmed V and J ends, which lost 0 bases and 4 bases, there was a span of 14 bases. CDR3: CASSVAVRGLYNEQFF. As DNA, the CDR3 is TGTGCCAGCAGCGTAGCTGTACGGGGTCTTTACAATGAGCAGTTCTTC.

The CDR3 is CASSQANTHRAVDAEAFF. In DNA, the CDR3 is TGCGCCAGCAGCCAAGCCAATACCCACAGGGCCGTAGACGCTGAAGCTTTCTTT. The chain carries TRBV4-3 and TRBJ1-1; D is perhaps TRBD1 (6 bases). The V gene's germline CDR1 is LGHNA and CDR2 YSLEER. Deletions cut 1 base from V and 6 bases from J, with 24 bases between. The CDR3 is 18 residues long.